The sequence of this T cell receptor beta chain was determined in a study of cytotoxic CD8 clonotypes in ibrutinib-treated CLL. Points from the study as a whole: Shared public clonotypes were rare, and on treatment they either got smaller or stayed the same.

Profiled with immunoSEQ multiplex PCR; TCRdb holds only in-frame clones, not every one. The sample includes about 140,000 clones, 77% of them seen just once. Trimming cost V 0 bases and J 3 bases, with 6 bases left between them. The V gene's germline CDR1 is MNHEY and CDR2 SVGAGI. The CDR3 consists of 13 residues. Note on this clone: Its antigen is undetermined.

V and J are TRBV6-5 and TRBJ2-7; D remains ambiguous. Material: PBMCs, obtained after 12 months of ibrutinib treatment. The receptor's source is a human donor with chronic lymphocytic leukemia. CDR3 sequence: CASSYSGDYEQYF. DNA of the CDR3: TGTGCCAGCAGTTACTCAGGAGACTACGAGCAGTACTTC.